The sequence of this T cell receptor (beta chain) was determined in a study of human T cells and chemical hapten exposure. Whole-study context: TCR yields per sample varied, mainly owing to small pooled library volume differences.

As for time point: pre-sensitization, week 0. Treatment of the sample: therapeutic diphenylcyclopropenone sensitization with weekly scalp DPC. TCRdb analysed the RACE reads with MiXCR anew, one entry per CDR3 protein. The sample has 100,000 to 150,000 distinct CDR3 sequences, roughly 14% seen once. Study findings and constraints: Patch test score was positively correlated with the counts of TCRs that had expanded at PT1. Significantly greater numbers of large CDR3 similarity clusters came from expanded TCRs than from controls.

This clonotype was detected many times. Its antigen is unknown. With 3 bases clipped from V and 0 bases from J, the junction kept 1 base outside the gene matches. The germline gives CDR1 LGHNA, CDR2 YSLEER. The CDR3 has 15 amino acids. The sample consisted of whole blood, taken in connection with sensitization to the hapten diphenylcyclopropenone (DPC). The J gene is TRBJ1-2, the V gene TRBV4-3; the match to TRBD1 covers 10 bases. This TCR came from a woman between 18 and 30 years old with alopecia areata. Some clones in this sample may be carry-over from other donors' samples. CDR3 sequence: CASSQDRGANYGYTF. CDR3 coding DNA: TGCGCCAGCAGCCAGGACAGGGGGGCTAACTATGGCTACACCTTC.